The source of this TCR beta chain is a study of cytomegalovirus exposure and HLA in healthy donors. CDR3 length equals 14 residues. Germline CDR1 is MRHNA and CDR2 is SNTAGT. Between the trimmed V and J ends, which lost 3 bases and 6 bases, there was a span of 9 bases. The PCR had 60 Vbeta and 13 Jbeta primers. TCRdb's copy holds only in-frame clones and misses some; the assay was immunoSEQ multiplex PCR. The sample contains about 120,000 clones, roughly 79% of which appear only once. The clonotype was recovered from a woman under 30 in good health and CMV-seronegative. Sequenced material: PBMCs. The chain couples TRBV6-4 to TRBJ1-6, with D possibly matching TRBD1 (6 bases). Written as DNA, the CDR3 is TGTGCCAGCAGTGAACAGGGTGGTAATTCACCCCTCCACTTT. Encoded protein: CASSEQGGNSPLHF.